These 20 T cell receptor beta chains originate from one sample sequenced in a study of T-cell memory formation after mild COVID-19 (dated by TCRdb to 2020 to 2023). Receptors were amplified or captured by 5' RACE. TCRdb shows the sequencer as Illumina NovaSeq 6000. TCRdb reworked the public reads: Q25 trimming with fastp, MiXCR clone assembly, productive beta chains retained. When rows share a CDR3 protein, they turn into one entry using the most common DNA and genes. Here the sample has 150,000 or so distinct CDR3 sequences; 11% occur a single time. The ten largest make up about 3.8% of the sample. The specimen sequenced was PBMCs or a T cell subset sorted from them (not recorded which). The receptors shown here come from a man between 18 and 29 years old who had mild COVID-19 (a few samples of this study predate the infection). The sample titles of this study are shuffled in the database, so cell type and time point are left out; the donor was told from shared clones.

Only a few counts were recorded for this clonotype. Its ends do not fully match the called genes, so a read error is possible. The CDR3 loop reads CASRLGISQETQYF. DNA for the CDR3: TGCGCCAGCAGATTGGGGATCAGTCAAGAGACCCAGTACTTC. The rearrangement joins TRBV5-1 to TRBJ2-5; D unresolved. The germline gives CDR1 SGHRS, CDR2 YFSETQ. The CDR3 covers 14 residues.

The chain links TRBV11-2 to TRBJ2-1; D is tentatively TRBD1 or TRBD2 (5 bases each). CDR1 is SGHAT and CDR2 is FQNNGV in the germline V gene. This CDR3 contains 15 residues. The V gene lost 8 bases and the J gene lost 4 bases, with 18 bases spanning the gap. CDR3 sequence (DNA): TGTGCCAGCGGACGGACACCTGGACTTTACAATGAGCAGTTCTTC. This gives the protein CASGRTPGLYNEQFF.

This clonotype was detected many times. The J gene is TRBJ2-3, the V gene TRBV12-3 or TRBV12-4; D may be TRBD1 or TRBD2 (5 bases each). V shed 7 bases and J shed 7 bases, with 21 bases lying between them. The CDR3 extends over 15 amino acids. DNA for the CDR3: TGTGCCAGCATCTACACCGGGGCAGGCAAACATACGCAGTATTTT. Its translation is CASIYTGAGKHTQYF.

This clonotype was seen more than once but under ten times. The CDR3 sequence: CASSSLQGQFF. The CDR3 DNA sequence: TGTGCCAGCAGTTCACTTCAGGGGCAGTTCTTC. The gene calls are TRBV12-3 or TRBV12-4 and TRBJ2-1, with a tentative D call TRBD1 (5 bases). The CDR3 consists of 11 residues. Trimming removed 4 bases from V and 12 bases from J, with 10 bases in between.

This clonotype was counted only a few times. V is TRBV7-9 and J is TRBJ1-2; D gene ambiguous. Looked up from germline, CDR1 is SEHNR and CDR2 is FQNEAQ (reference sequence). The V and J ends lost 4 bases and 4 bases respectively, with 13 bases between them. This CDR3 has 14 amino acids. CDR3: CASSYSDLGYGYTF. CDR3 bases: TGTGCCAGCAGCTACTCGGATCTGGGCTATGGCTACACCTTC.

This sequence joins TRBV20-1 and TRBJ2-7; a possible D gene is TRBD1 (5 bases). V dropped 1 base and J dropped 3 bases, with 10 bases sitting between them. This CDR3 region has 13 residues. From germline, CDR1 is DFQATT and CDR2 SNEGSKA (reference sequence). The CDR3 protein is CSARVETDYEQYF. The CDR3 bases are TGCAGTGCTAGAGTGGAGACAGACTACGAGCAGTACTTC.

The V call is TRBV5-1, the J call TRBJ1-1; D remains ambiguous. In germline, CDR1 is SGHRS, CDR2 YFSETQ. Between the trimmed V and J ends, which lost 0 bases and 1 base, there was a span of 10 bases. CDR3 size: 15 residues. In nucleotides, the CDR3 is TGCGCCAGCAGCTTGGAGGGCAGGAGGAACACTGAAGCTTTCTTT. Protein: CASSLEGRRNTEAFF.

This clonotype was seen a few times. Written as DNA, the CDR3 is TGCGCCAGCAGCCAAGATTACAGGGCCACAGATACGCAGTATTTT. This gives the protein CASSQDYRATDTQYF. This chain connects TRBV4-3 to TRBJ2-3, with D perhaps TRBD1 (6 bases). Germline V CDR1 and CDR2: LGHNA, YSLEER. V was shortened by 0 bases and J by 2 bases, with 9 bases between the two germline ends. CDR3 size: 15 residues.

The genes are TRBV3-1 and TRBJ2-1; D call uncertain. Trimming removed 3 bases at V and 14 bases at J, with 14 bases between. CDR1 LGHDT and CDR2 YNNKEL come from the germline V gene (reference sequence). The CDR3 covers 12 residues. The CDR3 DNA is TGTGCCAGCAGCCAGGCCCCCTCCAGTAAGTTCTTC. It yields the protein CASSQAPSSKFF.

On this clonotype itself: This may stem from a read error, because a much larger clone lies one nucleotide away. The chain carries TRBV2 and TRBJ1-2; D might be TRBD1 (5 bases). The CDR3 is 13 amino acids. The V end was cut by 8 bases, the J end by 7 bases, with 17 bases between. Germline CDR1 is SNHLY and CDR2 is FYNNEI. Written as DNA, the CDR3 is TGTGCCAGCGGAGACTCCAGGGACTGTGGCTACACCTTC. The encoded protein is CASGDSRDCGYTF.

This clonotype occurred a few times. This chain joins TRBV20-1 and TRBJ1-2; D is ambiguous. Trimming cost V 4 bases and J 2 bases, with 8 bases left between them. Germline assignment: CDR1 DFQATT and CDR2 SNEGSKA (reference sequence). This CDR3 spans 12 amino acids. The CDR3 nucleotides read TGCAGTGCTATAGGCAGCAACTATGGCTACACCTTC. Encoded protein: CSAIGSNYGYTF.

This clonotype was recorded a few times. CDR3 DNA sequence: TGTGCCAGCAGTACCTCGGACAGGGGGTTTCAGCCCCAGCATTTT. This sequence encodes CASSTSDRGFQPQHF. The chain carries TRBV28 and TRBJ1-5, with 10 positions matching TRBD1. The junction had 7 bases not matched to a gene; V was cut back by 5 bases and J by 6 bases. The CDR3 totals 15 residues. From germline, CDR1 is MDHEN and CDR2 SYDVKM.

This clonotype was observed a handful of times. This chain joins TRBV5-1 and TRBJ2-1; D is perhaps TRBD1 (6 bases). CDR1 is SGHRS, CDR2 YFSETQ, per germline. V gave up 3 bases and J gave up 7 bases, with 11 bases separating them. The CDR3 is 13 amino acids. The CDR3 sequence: CASSSGVWNEQFF. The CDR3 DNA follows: TGCGCCAGCAGCTCAGGGGTCTGGAATGAGCAGTTCTTC.

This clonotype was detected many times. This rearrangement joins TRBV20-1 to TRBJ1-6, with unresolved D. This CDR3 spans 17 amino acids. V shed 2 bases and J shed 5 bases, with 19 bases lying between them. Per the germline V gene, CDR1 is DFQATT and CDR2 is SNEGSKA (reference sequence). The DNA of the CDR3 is TGCAGTGCTAGATTAGCGGGAGCTTTATACGATAATTCACCCCTCCACTTT. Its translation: CSARLAGALYDNSPLHF.

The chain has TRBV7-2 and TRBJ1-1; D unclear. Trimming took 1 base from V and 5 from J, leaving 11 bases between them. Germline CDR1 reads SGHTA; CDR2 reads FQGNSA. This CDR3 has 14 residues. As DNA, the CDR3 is TGTGCCAGCAGCTTAGGTGGAGGGATGACTGAAGCTTTCTTT. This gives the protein CASSLGGGMTEAFF.

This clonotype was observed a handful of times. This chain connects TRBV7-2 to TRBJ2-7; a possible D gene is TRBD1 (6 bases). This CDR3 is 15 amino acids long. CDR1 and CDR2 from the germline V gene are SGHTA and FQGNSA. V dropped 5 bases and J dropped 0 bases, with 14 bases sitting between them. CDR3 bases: TGTGCCAGCAGCCCCCGACAGGTTAGCTCCTACGAGCAGTACTTC. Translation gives CASSPRQVSSYEQYF.

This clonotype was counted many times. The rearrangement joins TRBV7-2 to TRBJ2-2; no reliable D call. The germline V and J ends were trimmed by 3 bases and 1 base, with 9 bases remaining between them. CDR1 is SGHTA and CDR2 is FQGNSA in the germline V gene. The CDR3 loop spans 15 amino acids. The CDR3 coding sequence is TGTGCCAGCAGCTTTTCCCCAGGGAACACCGGGGAGCTGTTTTTT. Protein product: CASSFSPGNTGELFF. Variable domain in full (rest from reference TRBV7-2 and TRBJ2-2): GAGVSQSPSNKVTEKGKDVELRCDPISGHTALYWYRQSLGQGLEFLIYFQGNSAPDKSGLPSDRFSAERTGGSVSTLTIQRTQQEDSAVYLCASSFSPGNTGELFFGEGSRLTVL.

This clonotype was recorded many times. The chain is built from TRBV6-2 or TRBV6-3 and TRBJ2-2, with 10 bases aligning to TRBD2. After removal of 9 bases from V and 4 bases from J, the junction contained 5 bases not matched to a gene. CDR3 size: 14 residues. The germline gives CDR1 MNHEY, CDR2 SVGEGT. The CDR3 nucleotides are TGTGCCAGAGCGGGGGGGCCTGGCACCGGGGAGCTGTTTTTT. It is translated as CARAGGPGTGELFF.

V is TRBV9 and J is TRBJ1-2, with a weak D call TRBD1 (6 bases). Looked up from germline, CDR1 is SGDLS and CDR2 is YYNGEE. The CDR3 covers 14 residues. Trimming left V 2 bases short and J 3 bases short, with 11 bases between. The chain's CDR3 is CASSVRGGDYGYTF. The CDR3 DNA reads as TGTGCCAGCAGCGTCCGAGGGGGGGACTATGGCTACACCTTC.

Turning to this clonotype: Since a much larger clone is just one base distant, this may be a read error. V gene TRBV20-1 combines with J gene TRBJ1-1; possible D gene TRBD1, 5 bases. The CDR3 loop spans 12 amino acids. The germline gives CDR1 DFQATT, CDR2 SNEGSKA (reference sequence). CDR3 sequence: CGASEGWTEAFF. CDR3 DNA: TGCGGTGCTAGTGAGGGGTGGACTGAAGCTTTCTTT.